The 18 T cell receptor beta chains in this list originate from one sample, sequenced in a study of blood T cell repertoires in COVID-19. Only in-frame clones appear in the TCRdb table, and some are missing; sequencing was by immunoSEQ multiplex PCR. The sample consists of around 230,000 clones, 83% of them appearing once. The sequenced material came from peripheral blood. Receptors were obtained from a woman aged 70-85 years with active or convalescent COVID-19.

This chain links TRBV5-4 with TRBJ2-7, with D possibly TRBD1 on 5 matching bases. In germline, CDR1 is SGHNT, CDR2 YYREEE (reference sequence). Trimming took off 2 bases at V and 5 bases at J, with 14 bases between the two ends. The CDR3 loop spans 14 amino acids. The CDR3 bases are TGTGCCAGCAGCTTTCGTCAGGGAAAGGACGAGCAGTACTTC. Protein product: CASSFRQGKDEQYF.

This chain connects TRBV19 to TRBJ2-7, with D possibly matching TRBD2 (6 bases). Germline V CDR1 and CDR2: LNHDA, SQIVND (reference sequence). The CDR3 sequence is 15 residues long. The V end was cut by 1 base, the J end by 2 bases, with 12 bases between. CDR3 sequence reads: CASSIGVGGAYEQYF. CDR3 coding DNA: TGTGCCAGTAGTATAGGGGTAGGCGGGGCCTACGAGCAGTACTTC.

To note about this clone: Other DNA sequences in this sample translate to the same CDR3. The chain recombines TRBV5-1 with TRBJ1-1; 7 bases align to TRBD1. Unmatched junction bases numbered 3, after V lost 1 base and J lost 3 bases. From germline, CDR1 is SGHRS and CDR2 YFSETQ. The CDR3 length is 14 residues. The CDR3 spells CASSLITGDTEAFF. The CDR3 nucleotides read TGCGCCAGCAGCTTGATAACAGGGGACACTGAAGCTTTCTTT.

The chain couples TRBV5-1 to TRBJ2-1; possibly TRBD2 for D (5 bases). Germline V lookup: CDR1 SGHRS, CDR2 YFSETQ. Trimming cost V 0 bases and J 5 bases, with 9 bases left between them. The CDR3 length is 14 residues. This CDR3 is CASSLGRQDNEQFF. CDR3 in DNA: TGCGCCAGCAGCTTGGGGAGGCAGGACAATGAGCAGTTCTTC.

The CDR3 DNA reads as TGTGCCAGCAGAAGTAGCGGGAGCTCTGGGGCCAACGTCCTGACTTTC. As protein: CASRSSGSSGANVLTF. The rearrangement links TRBV7-8 to TRBJ2-6, with 9 bases matching TRBD2. Germline V gene lookup returns CDR1 SGHVS and CDR2 FQNEAQ. J gave up 0 bases and V 6 bases, and 3 bases lay outside the gene matches. This CDR3 is built from 16 residues.

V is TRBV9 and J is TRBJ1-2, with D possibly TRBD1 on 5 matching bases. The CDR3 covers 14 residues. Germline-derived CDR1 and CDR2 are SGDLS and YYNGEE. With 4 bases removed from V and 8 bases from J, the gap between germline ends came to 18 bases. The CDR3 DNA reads TGTGCCAGCAGCCTGGGGCGGCTATCAGGGGGCTACACCTTC. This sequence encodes CASSLGRLSGGYTF.

In nucleotides, the CDR3 is TGTGCCAGCAGAGGACAGCTCACTGAAGCTTTCTTT. This translates into CASRGQLTEAFF. V usage is TRBV5-6 and J usage is TRBJ1-1; TRBD1 might be the D (6 bases). V lost 5 bases and J lost 4, with 9 bases in between. Germline CDR1 reads SGHDT; CDR2 reads YYEEEE. There are 12 residues in the CDR3.

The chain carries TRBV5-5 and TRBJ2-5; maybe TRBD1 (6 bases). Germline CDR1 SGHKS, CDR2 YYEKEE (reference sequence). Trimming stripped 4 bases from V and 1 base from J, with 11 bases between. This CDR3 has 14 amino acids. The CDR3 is CASSGRQVQETQYF. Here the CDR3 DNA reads TGTGCCAGCAGCGGCAGACAGGTCCAAGAGACCCAGTACTTC. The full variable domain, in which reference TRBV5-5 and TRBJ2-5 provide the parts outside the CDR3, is DAGVTQSPTHLIKTRGQQVTLRCSPISGHKSVSWYQQVLGQGPQFIFQYYEKEERGRGNFPDRFSARQFPNYSSELNVNALLLGDSALYLCASSGRQVQETQYFGPGTRLLVL.

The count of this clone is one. The CDR3: CASSDWDRARNTIYF. The CDR3 bases are TGTGCCAGCAGTGATTGGGACAGGGCAAGAAACACCATATATTTT. The gene calls are TRBV25-1 and TRBJ1-3; 9 bases line up with TRBD1. The J segment lost 5 bases and the V segment lost 3 bases, leaving 5 bases of the junction unmatched. The CDR3 spans 15 residues. Germline V lookup: CDR1 MGHDK, CDR2 SYGVNS.

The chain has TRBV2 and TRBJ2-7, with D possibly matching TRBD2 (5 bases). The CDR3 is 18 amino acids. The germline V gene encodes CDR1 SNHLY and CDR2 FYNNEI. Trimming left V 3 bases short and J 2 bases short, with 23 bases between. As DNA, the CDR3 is TGTGCCAGCAGTGAGTCTCTTATTACGCTACTAGGAGCCTACGAGCAGTACTTC. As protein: CASSESLITLLGAYEQYF.

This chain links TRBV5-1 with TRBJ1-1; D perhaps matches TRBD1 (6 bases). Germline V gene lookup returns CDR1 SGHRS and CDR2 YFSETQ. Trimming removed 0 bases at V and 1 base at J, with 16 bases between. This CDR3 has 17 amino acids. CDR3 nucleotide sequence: TGCGCCAGCAGCTTGGGGACCACCGTAGGGGGGAACACTGAAGCTTTCTTT. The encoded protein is CASSLGTTVGGNTEAFF. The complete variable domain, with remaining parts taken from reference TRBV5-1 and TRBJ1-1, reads KAGVTQTPRYLIKTRGQQVTLSCSPISGHRSVSWYQQTPGQGLQFLFEYFSETQRNKGNFPGRFSGRQFSNSRSEMNVSTLELGDSALYLCASSLGTTVGGNTEAFFGQGTRLTVV.

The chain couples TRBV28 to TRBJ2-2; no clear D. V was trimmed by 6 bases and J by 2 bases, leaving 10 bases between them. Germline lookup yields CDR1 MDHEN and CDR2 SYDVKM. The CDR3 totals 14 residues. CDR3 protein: CASRAPLNTGELFF. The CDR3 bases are TGTGCCAGCAGGGCCCCGCTCAACACCGGGGAGCTGTTTTTT.

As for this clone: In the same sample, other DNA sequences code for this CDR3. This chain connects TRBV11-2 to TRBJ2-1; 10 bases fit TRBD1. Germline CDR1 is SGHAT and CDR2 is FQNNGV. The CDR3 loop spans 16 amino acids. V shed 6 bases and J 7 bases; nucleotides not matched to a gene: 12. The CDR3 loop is CASRQPGQGMRNEQFF. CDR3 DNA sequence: TGTGCCAGCAGGCAACCGGGACAGGGGATGAGGAATGAGCAGTTCTTC.

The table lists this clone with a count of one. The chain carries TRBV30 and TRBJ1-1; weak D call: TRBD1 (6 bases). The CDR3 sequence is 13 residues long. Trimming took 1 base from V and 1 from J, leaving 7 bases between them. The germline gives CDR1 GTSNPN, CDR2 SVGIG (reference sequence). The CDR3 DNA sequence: TGTGCCTGGAGTGGGACAGCGAACACTGAAGCTTTCTTT. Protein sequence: CAWSGTANTEAFF.

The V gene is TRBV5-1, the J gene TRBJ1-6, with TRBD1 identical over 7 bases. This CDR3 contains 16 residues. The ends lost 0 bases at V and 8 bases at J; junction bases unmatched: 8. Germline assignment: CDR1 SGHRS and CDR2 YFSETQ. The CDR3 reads CASSLAIDRVYSPLHF. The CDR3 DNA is TGCGCCAGCAGCTTGGCAATCGACAGGGTTTATTCACCCCTCCACTTT.

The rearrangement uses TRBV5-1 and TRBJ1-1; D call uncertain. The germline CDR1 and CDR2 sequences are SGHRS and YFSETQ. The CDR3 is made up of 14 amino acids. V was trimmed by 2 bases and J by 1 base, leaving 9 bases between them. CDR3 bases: TGCGCCAGCAGCTTTATTGGAGGGAACACTGAAGCTTTCTTT. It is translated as CASSFIGGNTEAFF.

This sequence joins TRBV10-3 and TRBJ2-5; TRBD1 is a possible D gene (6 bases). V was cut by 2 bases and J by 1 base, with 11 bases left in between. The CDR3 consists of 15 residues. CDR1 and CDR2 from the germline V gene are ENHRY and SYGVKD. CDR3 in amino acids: CAISEPMDSQETQYF. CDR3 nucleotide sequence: TGTGCCATCAGTGAGCCAATGGACAGCCAAGAGACCCAGTACTTC.

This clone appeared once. The CDR3 loop reads CASSPLAGGPTGELFF. In DNA form, the CDR3 reads TGTGCCAGCAGCCCCTTAGCGGGAGGGCCTACCGGGGAGCTGTTTTTT. This chain uses TRBV3-1 (or the pseudogene TRBV3-2) with TRBJ2-2, with 11 bases aligning to TRBD2. V gave up 4 bases and J gave up 5 bases; unmatched junction bases: 6. The germline V gene encodes CDR1 LGHDT and CDR2 YNNKEL (reference sequence). This CDR3 is built from 16 residues.